This T cell receptor beta chain derives from a study of T cells expressing NK-cell markers. TCRdb re-analyzed the 5' RACE reads; it lists each CDR3 protein once, without DNA. In total, the table holds 250,000 to 300,000 distinct CDR3 sequences. This CDR3 has 14 amino acids. The V gene's germline CDR1 is LGHNT and CDR2 FRNRAP. The V and J genes are TRBV12-5 and TRBJ2-5; TCRdb indicates TRBD2, and absent DNA this call remains unverified. The specimen was blood T cells: a sorted CD56 or NKG2C T cell subset, CD4+ or CD8+ T cells, or bulk PBMC T cells (not recorded which). The receptor comes from a woman aged 18 to 75 in good health. This chain's CDR3 is CASGLWASQETQYF.